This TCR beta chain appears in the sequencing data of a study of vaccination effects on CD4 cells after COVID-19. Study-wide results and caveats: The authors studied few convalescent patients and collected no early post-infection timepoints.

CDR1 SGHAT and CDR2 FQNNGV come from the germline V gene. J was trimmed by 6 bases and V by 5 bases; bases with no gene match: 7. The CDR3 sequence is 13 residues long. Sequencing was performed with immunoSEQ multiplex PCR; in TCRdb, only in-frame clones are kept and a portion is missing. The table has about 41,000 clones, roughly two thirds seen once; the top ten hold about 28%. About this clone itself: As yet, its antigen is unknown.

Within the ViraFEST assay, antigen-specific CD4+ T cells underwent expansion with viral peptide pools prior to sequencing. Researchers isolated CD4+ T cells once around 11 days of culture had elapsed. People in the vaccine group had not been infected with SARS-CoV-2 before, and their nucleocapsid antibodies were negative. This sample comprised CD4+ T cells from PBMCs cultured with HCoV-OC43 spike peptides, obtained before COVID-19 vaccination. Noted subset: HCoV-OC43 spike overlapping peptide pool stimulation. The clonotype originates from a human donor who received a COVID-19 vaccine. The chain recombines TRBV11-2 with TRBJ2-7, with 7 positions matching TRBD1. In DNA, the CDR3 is TGTGCCAGCAGCCCGGACAGGAGCGGCGAGCAGTACTTC. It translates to CASSPDRSGEQYF.